A selection of T cell receptor beta chains follows, all from one sample in a study of blood T cell repertoires in COVID-19. The repertoire was sequenced with immunoSEQ multiplex PCR; TCRdb's copy has only in-frame clones and lacks some. The sample lists around 700,000 clones; 75% to 90% were seen once. The sample comprised peripheral blood. The receptors shown here come from a woman aged 18-29 years with acute or convalescent COVID-19. Each CDR3 is given with its conserved first and last residue. The D gene is left open where the match is weak. Where a row states a size, it is once, few, many or the class of an expanded clone; other rows omit it.

>TRBD2|TRBJ2-1|NA|TRBV6-2/TRBV6-3
CASSPLRGENYNEQFF
TGTGCCAGCAGCCCTCTGCGGGGGGAAAACTACAATGAGCAGTTCTTC
>TRBD1|TRBJ2-2|NA|TRBV9
CASSPRQGISTGELFF
TGTGCCAGCAGCCCACGACAGGGTATAAGCACCGGGGAGCTGTTTTTT
>TRBD2|TRBJ2-1|NA|TRBV10-1
CAAGTSGYNEQFF
TGCGCAGCCGGGACTAGCGGGTACAATGAGCAGTTCTTC
>TRBD1|TRBJ1-1|once|TRBV29-1
CSPPGTGKTEAFF
TGCAGCCCTCCGGGGACAGGGAAAACTGAAGCTTTCTTT
>TRBD1|TRBJ1-2|NA|TRBV2
CASRAGQGYGYTF
TGTGCCAGCAGGGCGGGACAGGGCTATGGCTACACCTTC
>NA|TRBJ1-1|NA|TRBV2
CASSYRASDTEAFF
TGTGCCAGCAGTTACAGGGCATCGGACACTGAAGCTTTCTTT
>NA|TRBJ2-7|NA|TRBV4-1
CASTSSSVFSSEQYF
TGCGCCAGCACCTCAAGCAGCGTCTTCTCCAGCGAGCAGTACTTC
>NA|TRBJ1-1|NA|TRBV4-3
CASSPTGSKAFF
TGCGCCAGCAGCCCCACAGGGTCCAAGGCTTTCTTT
>NA|TRBJ1-6|once|TRBV6-5
CASLGPSYNSPLHF
TGTGCCAGCCTGGGGCCATCCTATAATTCACCCCTCCACTTT
>NA|TRBJ2-7|NA|TRBV21-1
CASSPKRSYEQYF
TGTGCCAGCAGTCCGAAGAGGTCGTACGAGCAGTACTTC
>TRBD1|TRBJ1-5|NA|TRBV19
CASKSRGPHQPQHF
TGTGCCAGTAAGTCCAGGGGGCCTCATCAGCCCCAGCATTTT
>NA|TRBJ1-5|NA|TRBV4-2
CASSQQGGQPQHF
TGTGCCAGCAGCCAACAGGGAGGTCAGCCCCAGCATTTT
>NA|TRBJ1-1|NA|TRBV11-1
CASSLGAGVPEAFF
TGTGCCAGCAGCTTAGGGGCAGGGGTTCCTGAAGCTTTCTTT
>TRBD1|TRBJ1-2|NA|TRBV2
CASGQGDYTF
TGTGCCAGCGGTCAGGGGGACTACACCTTC
>NA|TRBJ1-2|NA|TRBV5-8
CASSAWDTPNYGYTF
TGTGCCAGCAGCGCCTGGGACACTCCTAACTATGGCTACACCTTC
>NA|TRBJ1-3|NA|TRBV2
CASSDPGHPPGNTIYF
TGTGCCAGCAGTGATCCGGGACATCCTCCTGGAAACACCATATATTTT
>NA|TRBJ1-2|NA|TRBV14
CASSQRVLPERGYTF
TGTGCCAGCAGCCAACGCGTCCTACCGGAGAGGGGCTACACCTTC
>TRBD1|TRBJ1-2|NA|TRBV27
CASSLAGGVNGYTF
TGTGCCAGCAGTTTAGCAGGGGGCGTAAATGGCTACACCTTC
>NA|TRBJ2-5|NA|TRBV30
CAWSRETQYF
TGTGCCTGGAGCAGGGAGACCCAGTACTTC
>TRBD1|TRBJ2-3|NA|TRBV19
CASGQGGESADTQYF
TGTGCCAGTGGACAGGGGGGGGAGAGCGCAGATACGCAGTATTTT
>NA|TRBJ1-1|NA|TRBV7-2
CASSFSQNRQNTEAFF
TGTGCCAGCAGCTTTTCGCAGAACAGGCAGAACACTGAAGCTTTCTTT
>NA|TRBJ1-6|NA|TRBV11-1
CASRSHRSLNSPLHF
TGTGCCAGCAGATCCCACAGGAGTTTAAATTCACCCCTCCACTTT
>TRBD1|TRBJ1-1|NA|TRBV6-2/TRBV6-3
CASTPGGQGTEAFF
TGTGCCAGCACCCCGGGGGGACAGGGTACTGAAGCTTTCTTT
>NA|TRBJ1-6|few|TRBV4-3
CASSPRLSSPLHF
TGCGCCAGCAGCCCTAGACTGAGTTCACCCCTCCACTTT
>TRBD2|TRBJ2-2|NA|TRBV4-1
CASSQERGRGTGELFF
TGCGCCAGCAGCCAAGAGCGGGGGAGGGGCACCGGGGAGCTGTTTTTT
>NA|TRBJ2-3|NA|TRBV20-1
CSGGPTDTQYF
TGCAGCGGGGGGCCCACAGATACGCAGTATTTT
>NA|TRBJ1-6|NA|TRBV12-5
CASGPTGASPLHF
TGTGCTAGTGGACCGACAGGCGCTTCACCCCTCCACTTT
>TRBD1|TRBJ1-2|NA|TRBV3-1/TRBV3-2
CASSQRQGQDTF
TGTGCCAGCAGCCAAAGACAGGGTCAGGACACCTTC
>NA|TRBJ1-1|NA|TRBV28
CASSLETGGLNTEAFF
TGTGCCAGCAGTTTAGAGACAGGAGGTTTGAACACTGAAGCTTTCTTT
>TRBD1|TRBJ1-1|NA|TRBV6-5
CASIPRGMNTEAFF
TGTGCCAGCATCCCCAGGGGGATGAACACTGAAGCTTTCTTT
>TRBD2|TRBJ2-7|NA|TRBV3-1/TRBV3-2
CASSPGTSGVYEQYF
TGTGCCAGCAGCCCTGGGACTAGCGGGGTGTACGAGCAGTACTTC
>TRBD1|TRBJ2-5|NA|TRBV27
CASSLSQGGRETQYF
TGTGCCAGCAGTTTATCGCAAGGGGGCAGGGAGACCCAGTACTTC
>NA|TRBJ2-2|NA|TRBV6-1
CASSDQGNTNTGELFF
TGTGCCAGCAGTGATCAGGGGAATACGAACACCGGGGAGCTGTTTTTT
>NA|TRBJ2-7|once|TRBV5-5
CASSCGACGLEQYF
TGTGCCAGCAGCTGCGGGGCCTGCGGGCTCGAGCAGTACTTC
>NA|TRBJ2-2|NA|TRBV6-5
CASSYGVGQGTGELFF
TGTGCCAGCAGTTACGGGGTAGGGCAGGGGACCGGGGAGCTGTTTTTT
>TRBD2|TRBJ2-3|once|TRBV6-6
CASSSTKRGGTDTQYF
TGTGCCAGCAGTTCCACAAAGCGGGGGGGCACAGATACGCAGTATTTT
>TRBD1|TRBJ1-2|NA|TRBV5-5
CASSSGGTGTLYGYTF
TGTGCCAGCAGCTCGGGGGGGACAGGGACTTTATATGGCTACACCTTC
>TRBD1|TRBJ2-5|NA|TRBV3-1/TRBV3-2
CASSQDRTGGVETQYF
TGTGCCAGCAGCCAAGATCGGACAGGGGGCGTAGAGACCCAGTACTTC
>TRBD1|TRBJ1-1|NA|TRBV2
CASRRTGLNTEAFF
TGTGCCAGCAGGAGGACAGGGCTGAACACTGAAGCTTTCTTT
>TRBD2|TRBJ2-1|NA|TRBV5-1
CASSPLAGADNEQFF
TGCGCCAGCAGTCCACTAGCGGGGGCCGACAATGAGCAGTTCTTC